This T cell receptor (beta chain) was found in a study of regulatory T cells in long-lasting Graves disease. Study information: It was over 5 years of antithyroid drugs, with positive TSH receptor antibodies, that meant persistent Graves' disease.

As to time point: persistent/refractory GD, antithyroid drugs over 5 years with positive TRAb. Extracted RNA from PBMCs served as the source of the TCR library. Investigators prepared the TCR beta libraries by applying iRepertoire HTBI primers and Arm-PCR of CDR3 regions. TCRdb fed the multiplex PCR reads into MiXCR, producing one record per CDR3 protein. The sample shows 650,000 to 700,000 distinct CDR3 sequences, about 32% of them seen only once. Germline CDR1 SEHNR, CDR2 FQNEAQ (reference sequence). This CDR3 comprises 13 residues. Trimming left V 6 bases short and J 1 base short, with 9 bases between. Overall study findings and caveats: When disease was persistent, TRBV28, TRBJ1-2 and TRBJ2-5 were the favored segments. A greater number of public clonotypes (about 2,900) was shared by persistent patients than by new patients (about 990).

Details on this clonotype: The target antigen is unknown.

The sequences come from peripheral blood mononuclear cells (PBMCs), collected when the disease was refractory, from a patient treated with antithyroid drugs. The chain uses TRBV7-9 and TRBJ2-5; D uncertain. This TCR was sampled from a female donor with Graves disease. The DNA of the CDR3 is TGTGCCAGCAGGGGTTGGGGCCAAGAGACCCAGTACTTC. It translates to CASRGWGQETQYF.